This T cell receptor (beta chain) appears in the sequencing data of a study of blood T cell repertoires in COVID-19 (dated by TCRdb to about 2020). Concerning the study at large: Samples from collaborators originated in the United States, Italy and Spain and spanned both the acute and convalescent phases of COVID-19. Deeply sampled blood TCRbeta repertoires from subjects exposed to, actively infected with, or recovered from COVID-19 were included in the dataset. The prospective study material was composed of cDNA or gDNA derived from T cells, B-cell-depleted T cells, or PBMCs. Samples were obtained from the ongoing ImmuneRACE study (first 160 participants) and from over 1,000 subjects provided by 6 global collaborators. The sample metadata nearly always contained a de-identified subject ID, COVID-19 status, age in years and sex. HLA class I and class II types, where available, came from metadata supplied by the sample provider rather than from assay-based typing. The repertoires were made available in a free public database intended to serve as a resource for research on the immune response to SARS-CoV-2. Overall results and qualifications from the work: The quantity of clinical and demographic metadata differed by source and by participant and was supplied without curation.

One collaborating source in Seattle enrolled patients during active infection and followed them longitudinally through the course of disease. The collaborating institutions used their own protocols to collect whole blood in K2EDTA tubes. For TCRbeta analysis, collaborators shipped samples in one of three forms: frozen whole blood, isolated PBMCs, or DNA extracted from either of those sample types. Worth noting for this clone: There is no known antigen for this receptor. There are no base qualities to consult, and no much larger clone falls within one base.

The immunoSEQ Assay, a bias-controlled multiplex PCR, was used to amplify TCRbeta CDR3 regions from genomic DNA. Concerning the study's data processing: The number of nucleated cells in each sample was estimated by amplification of reference gene primers within the assay. To quantify the absolute abundance of each unique TCRbeta CDR3 rearrangement, sequence reads were collapsed and filtered. For each sample, productive Simpson clonality was calculated as the square root of Simpson's diversity index over productive rearrangements. TCRdb retrieved this table from immuneACCESS and kept in-frame rearrangements only. Not all clones are present; in checked studies, unresolved V genes account for under half, and no reason is known for the remainder. The V and J calls and the clone size are those of that table, but D and trimming were determined from the DNA. The sample yields 100,000 to 150,000 clones; about 89% were counted once. The top ten constitute about an eighth of the sample.

CDR1 is given as MDHEN and CDR2 as SYDVKM, both from the germline V gene. Trimming costs V 2 bases and J 1 base, and their ends lie 13 bases apart. The CDR3, cysteine through phenylalanine, is 16 amino acids long. Only the CDR3 region is kept as DNA, spanning 48 bases read in frame from base 1. Sequencing was done on a sample of peripheral blood. The chain joins TRBV28 to TRBJ2-3; perhaps TRBD2 is the D gene, with 6 bases matching. This TCR was recovered from a woman in her seventies with COVID-19, enrolled during active disease. The sequenced DNA is TGTGCCAGCAGTTTAGTCGCGGGGAGAGGCACAGATACGCAGTATTTT. Translated, this is CASSLVAGRGTDTQYF.